The 24 T cell receptor beta chains below all came from one sample that was sequenced in a study of shared clonotypes between healthy human individuals (dated by TCRdb to 2019 to 2021). Library preparation employed the immunoSEQ multiplex PCR assay. Entries here come from immuneACCESS through TCRdb and include only in-frame sequences with V and J called. Some clones fail to appear in such tables; in the studies checked, an unresolved V gene covers under half of the shortfall, and the cause of the remainder is unknown. The sample data list around 500,000 clones, and roughly 80% of these were observed just once. The ten largest account for over 10% of the sample. The specimen sequenced was PBMCs. These receptors were collected from a woman aged 40-49 years in good health. Some clones in this sample may be carry-over from other donors' samples.

This chain connects TRBV30 to TRBJ2-5; D not certain. V lost 0 bases and J 2 bases, leaving 7 bases between the germline ends. Germline V gene lookup returns CDR1 GTSNPN and CDR2 SVGIG (reference sequence). The CDR3 sequence is 13 residues long. CDR3 DNA: TGTGCCTGGAGTGTACTCAGGCAAGAGACCCAGTACTTC. Translating it yields CAWSVLRQETQYF.

This clone was recorded only once. This rearrangement joins TRBV5-5 to TRBJ2-7; 8 nucleotides agree with TRBD2. The CDR3 consists of 15 residues. Looked up from germline, CDR1 is SGHKS and CDR2 is YYEKEE (reference sequence). V lost 3 bases and J lost 2; bases outside the gene matches: 7. The DNA for the CDR3 is TGTGCCAGCAGCTCTGGACTAGCAGACCCCTACGAGCAGTACTTC. Amino acid sequence: CASSSGLADPYEQYF.

The rearrangement joins TRBV5-3 to TRBJ1-3; D possibly corresponds to TRBD1 (6 bases). TRBV5-3 is assigned to the ORF class and has an uncertain function. This CDR3 has 13 amino acids. V gave up 9 bases and J gave up 0 bases, with 10 bases separating them. The DNA of the CDR3 is TGTGCCATACCCAGGGGCTCTGGAAACACCATATATTTT. It yields the protein CAIPRGSGNTIYF.

This clone was observed once. V usage is TRBV7-8 and J usage is TRBJ1-5, with D possibly being TRBD1 (5 bases). Germline V gene lookup returns CDR1 SGHVS and CDR2 FQNEAQ. The ends were cut back, 2 bases at V and 0 bases at J, with 8 bases in the middle. The length of the CDR3 is 15 residues. CDR3 loop: CASSLQGHSNQPQHF. CDR3 DNA sequence: TGTGCCAGCAGCTTACAGGGCCATAGCAATCAGCCCCAGCATTTT.

The CDR3 sequence is CASSVDEGSIEAFF. CDR3 in DNA: TGTGCCAGCAGCGTAGACGAGGGTTCTATTGAAGCTTTCTTT. The rearrangement joins TRBV9 to TRBJ1-1; D is ambiguous. The length of the CDR3 is 14 residues. The germline V gene has CDR1 SGDLS and CDR2 YYNGEE. The germline V and J ends were trimmed by 0 bases and 7 bases, with 13 bases remaining between them.

This clone was recorded once. This chain joins TRBV4-1 and TRBJ1-4; D gene unclear. Trimming pared 1 base from V and 0 bases from J, leaving 9 bases between. The CDR3 is 16 residues long. Germline loops: CDR1 MGHRA, CDR2 YSYEKL. Written as DNA, the CDR3 is TGCGCCAGCAGCCAAGCGCGGAAAACAACTAATGAAAAACTGTTTTTT. This sequence encodes CASSQARKTTNEKLFF.

The rearrangement joins TRBV28 to TRBJ2-7, with 9 bases identical to TRBD1. Unmatched junction bases numbered 6, after V lost 3 bases and J lost 6 bases. Germline V gene lookup returns CDR1 MDHEN and CDR2 SYDVKM. The CDR3 has 14 residues. This CDR3 is CASSFPGQGREQYF. In DNA, the CDR3 is TGTGCCAGCAGTTTCCCGGGACAGGGTCGCGAGCAGTACTTC. Supplemented by reference TRBV28 and TRBJ2-7, the full variable domain reads DVKVTQSSRYLVKRTGEKVFLECVQDMDHENMFWYRQDPGLGLRLIYFSYDVKMKEKGDIPEGYSVSREKKERFSLILESASTNQTSMYLCASSFPGQGREQYFGPGTRLTVT.

About this clone itself: A far bigger clonotype differs at one base, so this is likely a read error. V gene TRBV29-1 combines with J gene TRBJ1-3; unclear D gene. The CDR3 runs 13 residues. Between the trimmed V and J ends, which lost 7 bases and 4 bases, there was a span of 14 bases. Germline V gene data show CDR1 as SQVTM and CDR2 as ANQGSEA. CDR3 in DNA: TGCAGCGGTGGTAGGGCAGGCGGAAACACCATATATTTT. Translation gives CSGGRAGGNTIYF.

The chain couples TRBV6-5 to TRBJ2-7; D uncertain. The ends were cut back, 0 bases at V and 6 bases at J, with 9 bases in the middle. This CDR3 is built from 13 residues. Germline V lookup: CDR1 MNHEY, CDR2 SVGAGI. The CDR3 sequence: CASSYSSVSEQYF. The CDR3 nucleotides are TGTGCCAGCAGTTACTCTTCAGTCAGCGAGCAGTACTTC.

In regard to this clone: The junction does not match germline at one end; this may be a read error. Here the CDR3 DNA reads TGTGCCAGCAGTTACGGGGACACGGAAGCTTTCTTT. Protein sequence: CASSYGDTEAFF. The genes are TRBV6-6 and TRBJ1-1, with D maybe TRBD1 (6 bases). Germline CDR1 MNHNY, CDR2 SVGAGI (reference sequence). CDR3 length: 12 amino acids.

This clone has only one observation. The chain recombines TRBV7-7 with TRBJ2-1, with D tentatively TRBD2 (5 bases). The CDR3 is 13 amino acids. Trimming took off 5 bases at V and 9 bases at J, with 14 bases between the two ends. The germline V gene has CDR1 SSHAT and CDR2 FNYEAQ (reference sequence). CDR3: CASSLTRAGEQFF. The CDR3 DNA reads as TGTGCCAGCAGCCTCACTAGGGCAGGTGAGCAGTTCTTC.

This clone showed up just once. A single base separates this from a much larger clone, so it may be a read error. This chain connects TRBV21-1 to TRBJ2-5; the D call of TRBD2 is as the table states it, not checked on the DNA. TRBV21-1 is a known pseudogene. The CDR3 runs to 13 residues. The chain's CDR3 is CASSKAGEETQYF. As DNA, the CDR3 is TGTGCCAGCAGCAAAGCGGGAGAAGAGACCCAGTACTTC.

Remarks on this clone: It differs at one base from a far larger clone, so likely a read error. CDR3 sequence: CASSGTANQPQHF. Here the CDR3 DNA reads TGTGCCAGTAGTGGGACAGCTAATCAGCCCCAGCATTTT. The V gene is TRBV19, the J gene TRBJ1-5; 7 bases are shared with TRBD1. There are 13 residues in the CDR3. V trimming: 5 bases; J trimming: 4 bases; junction bases outside the gene matches: 2. CDR1 LNHDA and CDR2 SQIVND come from the germline V gene (reference sequence).

This clone was detected once. This chain connects TRBV18 to TRBJ1-1, with a tentative D call TRBD1 (5 bases). The CDR3 sequence is 15 residues long. The V end was cut by 8 bases, the J end by 0 bases, with 16 bases between. In germline, CDR1 is KGHSH, CDR2 LQKENI. The CDR3 DNA sequence: TGTGCCAGCGGCAGGGATTCGTTACTGAACACTGAAGCTTTCTTT. It codes for CASGRDSLLNTEAFF.

This chain uses TRBV6-6 with TRBJ2-7, with TRBD1 identical over 9 bases. The CDR3 is made up of 14 amino acids. Germline CDR1 MNHNY, CDR2 SVGAGI (reference sequence). V shed 2 bases, J shed 5 bases, and the junction held 4 bases outside the gene matches. The chain's CDR3 is CASSYRDRDHEQYF. The DNA of the CDR3 is TGTGCCAGCAGTTACCGGGACAGGGATCACGAGCAGTACTTC.

The chain links TRBV7-8 to TRBJ2-2, with 7 positions matching TRBD2. Germline-derived CDR1 and CDR2 are SGHVS and FQNEAQ. V was clipped by 3 bases and J by 0 bases; unmatched bases: 13. This CDR3 has 19 amino acids. The CDR3 DNA reads TGTGCCAGCAGCTTTCGGGGGACTATCACATTAACGAACACCGGGGAGCTGTTTTTT. It translates to CASSFRGTITLTNTGELFF.

The chain couples TRBV5-6 to TRBJ1-2; D uncertain. The length of the CDR3 is 16 residues. Germline lookup yields CDR1 SGHDT and CDR2 YYEEEE. The V end lost 0 bases, the J end lost 0 bases, and 12 bases lay between the germline ends. This CDR3 reads CASSLAGDVTNYGYTF. The CDR3 bases are TGTGCCAGCAGCTTGGCCGGAGACGTAACTAACTATGGCTACACCTTC.

The genes are TRBV28 and TRBJ2-1; 11 nucleotides align to TRBD2. Unmatched junction bases numbered 15, after V lost 3 bases and J lost 5 bases. CDR1 is MDHEN and CDR2 is SYDVKM in the germline V gene. The CDR3 is 19 amino acids. CDR3 sequence: CASSFFGGSGREYNNEQFF. CDR3 DNA sequence: TGTGCCAGCAGTTTTTTTGGTGGTAGCGGGAGGGAGTATAACAATGAGCAGTTCTTC.

About this clone: Distinct nucleotide sequences in the sample also encode this CDR3. This CDR3 reads CASSLGTYEQYF. The CDR3 DNA reads as TGTGCCAGCAGCCTAGGGACGTACGAGCAGTACTTC. This rearrangement joins TRBV7-2 to TRBJ2-7; D might be TRBD1 or TRBD2, each matching 5 bases. CDR1 is SGHTA and CDR2 is FQGNSA in the germline V gene. V shed 5 bases and J shed 4 bases, with 9 bases lying between them. CDR3 length equals 12 residues.

The rearrangement links TRBV5-4 to TRBJ2-2, with TRBD2 identical over 8 bases. Trimming at V came to 4 bases and at J to 6 bases, leaving 8 bases not matched to a gene. In germline, CDR1 is SGHNT, CDR2 YYREEE (reference sequence). The CDR3 spans 15 residues. The CDR3 DNA sequence: TGTGCCAGCAGCCCCACCGGGACTAGGTCCGGGGAGCTGTTTTTT. This codes for CASSPTGTRSGELFF.

The V call is TRBV19, the J call TRBJ1-1; 11 nucleotides line up with TRBD1. Trimming took 5 bases from V and 5 from J; bases not matched to a gene: 4. The CDR3 is 14 amino acids. Germline V lookup: CDR1 LNHDA, CDR2 SQIVND (reference sequence). The CDR3: CASSAGQGGTEAFF. DNA for the CDR3: TGTGCCAGTAGTGCGGGACAGGGGGGGACTGAAGCTTTCTTT.

V and J are TRBV5-4 and TRBJ2-1; D call uncertain. V lost 5 bases, J lost 6 bases, and 18 bases lay in between. The CDR3 extends over 15 amino acids. CDR1 and CDR2 from the germline V gene are SGHNT and YYREEE (reference sequence). The CDR3 spells CASSTDPSSANEQFF. CDR3 in DNA: TGTGCCAGCAGTACCGACCCCTCGAGCGCCAATGAGCAGTTCTTC.

The rearrangement uses TRBV11-1 and TRBJ2-1, with a possible D match to TRBD2 (5 bases). CDR3 length equals 18 residues. Germline CDR1 is SGHAT and CDR2 is FQDESV (reference sequence). Trimming cost V 1 base and J 6 bases, with 22 bases left between them. This CDR3 reads CASSLGALASFLSNEQFF. CDR3 DNA: TGTGCCAGCAGCTTAGGGGCGCTAGCAAGCTTTCTATCCAATGAGCAGTTCTTC.

This clone occurred once. V is TRBV29-1 and J is TRBJ2-5; D might be TRBD2 (6 bases). V was pared by 3 bases and J by 5 bases, with 13 bases between. This CDR3 is 13 amino acids long. Germline V gives CDR1 SQVTM, CDR2 ANQGSEA. CDR3 sequence reads: CSVESGGTETQYF. In DNA form, the CDR3 reads TGCAGCGTTGAGTCCGGAGGGACTGAGACCCAGTACTTC.